Listed below are T cell receptor beta chains from one sample, sequenced in a study of spatial heterogeneity in lung cancer. TCRdb processed the 5' RACE reads anew with MiXCR; each CDR3 protein has one entry. The sample consists of around 60,000 distinct CDR3 sequences, approximately 8% of them appearing once. Sequences were derived from PBMCs, sampled at surgery. The receptors derive from a female donor with early-stage non-small cell lung cancer. Each CDR3 is given with its conserved first and last residue. D genes are given only for firm matches. Expanded clones get a size class; other rows say once, few or many, or leave the size out.

TRBJ2-3 | few | TRBD2 | TRBV11-1 | TGTGCCAGCAGCTTAAACCCACCTAGCGGGGTTCGGGATACGCAGTATTTT | CASSLNPPSGVRDTQYF
TRBJ1-5 | NA | NA | TRBV7-6 | TGTGCCAGCAGCTTAGCTGCAGGGTATAGCAATCAGCCCCAGCATTTT | CASSLAAGYSNQPQHF
TRBJ2-3 | NA | NA | TRBV12-3/TRBV12-4 | TGTGCCAGCAGTTTAGGCGGCAGCACAGATACGCAGTATTTT | CASSLGGSTDTQYF
TRBJ1-2 | few | TRBD1 | TRBV4-1 | TGCGCCAGCAGCCAAGCCCCCTCAGGGGGCGCGGGTGGCTACACCTTC | CASSQAPSGGAGGYTF
TRBJ2-3 | few | TRBD1 | TRBV5-1 | TGCGCCAGCAGCACGGTGACAGGGGCTCGCACAGATACGCAGTATTTT | CASSTVTGARTDTQYF
TRBJ1-2 | NA | NA | TRBV14 | TGTGCCAGCAGCCAAGAAGGAGCTAACTATGGCTACACCTTC | CASSQEGANYGYTF
TRBJ1-1 | few | NA | TRBV6-1 | TGTGCCAGCAAAGGAGAGGGACAAGTTATGAACACTGAAGCTTTCTTT | CASKGEGQVMNTEAFF
TRBJ1-2 | few | NA | TRBV28 | TGTGCCAGCAGTTTCTGGCAGATTGCTAACTATGGCTACACCTTC | CASSFWQIANYGYTF
TRBJ2-7 | NA | NA | TRBV7-9 | TGTGCCAGCAGCTTGGGCAGCTACGGGCAGTACTTC | CASSLGSYGQYF
TRBJ2-7 | many | NA | TRBV12-3/TRBV12-4 | TGTGCCAGCAGTAGCACGGCAGTGCAGTACTTC | CASSSTAVQYF
TRBJ1-2 | many | NA | TRBV20-1 | TGCAGTCCTATCCGGGGAAATTATAACTATGGCTACACCTTC | CSPIRGNYNYGYTF
TRBJ1-4 | few | NA | TRBV11-2 | TGTGCCAGCAGGAGGGTCGACGAAAAACTGTTTTTT | CASRRVDEKLFF
TRBJ1-4 | few | TRBD1 | TRBV9 | TGTGCCAGCAGCATAGGACAGGAACCACTGTTTTTT | CASSIGQEPLFF
TRBJ1-1 | NA | NA | TRBV6-2/TRBV6-3 | TGTGCCAGCAGTTACTACGAGGGAAGGGACACTGAAGCTTTCTTT | CASSYYEGRDTEAFF
TRBJ2-1 | few | NA | TRBV7-3 | TGTGCCAGCAGCGCGGGTTCCTACAATGAGCAGTTCTTC | CASSAGSYNEQFF
TRBJ1-5 | few | TRBD1 | TRBV19 | TGTGCCAGTAGAAGGGCAGGGGGCTCTCAGCCCCAGCATTTT | CASRRAGGSQPQHF
TRBJ1-5 | many | NA | TRBV5-1 | TGCGCCAGCAGCCCCGGGGACGGTCATAGCAATCAGCCCCAGCATTTT | CASSPGDGHSNQPQHF
TRBJ2-2 | many | NA | TRBV7-3 | TGTGCCAGCAGCCCCTCCGGTGGCACCGGGGAGCTGTTTTTT | CASSPSGGTGELFF
TRBJ1-4 | many | NA | TRBV7-9 | TGTGCCAGCAGCTTCGACTTCACTAATGAAAAACTGTTTTTT | CASSFDFTNEKLFF
TRBJ2-5 | NA | TRBD2 | TRBV10-2 | TGCGCCAGCAGTGAGCCTCATCGGGGGGGCGAAAGAGTGACCCAGTACTTC | CASSEPHRGGERVTQYF
TRBJ1-5 | NA | NA | TRBV12-3/TRBV12-4 | TGTGCCAGCAGTTGGGGCAATTATCAGCCCCAGCATTTT | CASSWGNYQPQHF
TRBJ1-1 | NA | NA | TRBV3-1 | TGTGCCAGCAGCTTACCGGGGGCTAACACTGAAGCTTTCTTT | CASSLPGANTEAFF
TRBJ2-1 | many | TRBD1 | TRBV6-1 | TGTGCCAGCAGTAGAAGGGGACAGGGTCGGAACAATGAGCAGTTCTTC | CASSRRGQGRNNEQFF
TRBJ2-3 | many | TRBD2 | TRBV3-1 | TGTGCCAGCAGCCCGCGACTAGCGGGAGGACCAGATACGCAGTATTTT | CASSPRLAGGPDTQYF
TRBJ1-1 | few | NA | TRBV2 | TGTGCCAGGAGGAGGGTTATGAACACTGAAGCTTTCTTT | CARRRVMNTEAFF
TRBJ2-3 | few | NA | TRBV2 | TGTGCCAGCAGTGATGGGGGGAATACGCAGTATTTT | CASSDGGNTQYF
TRBJ2-6 | few | NA | TRBV7-2 | TGTGCCAGCAGCCCTCCGTGGCGGACTGGGGCCAACGTCCTGACTTTC | CASSPPWRTGANVLTF
TRBJ1-2 | many | TRBD1 | TRBV5-1 | TGCGCCAGCAGCTATCGGGACAGGGATTCGATTAACTATGGCTACACCTTC | CASSYRDRDSINYGYTF
TRBJ1-6 | few | TRBD1 | TRBV10-3 | TGTGCCATCAGTGAAGTCGGGGCAGGGGGACATTCACCCCTCCACTTT | CAISEVGAGGHSPLHF
TRBJ1-4 | NA | NA | TRBV5-6 | TGTGCCAGCAGCTCCCAACCGGATAAACTGTTTTTT | CASSSQPDKLFF
TRBJ2-3 | many | NA | TRBV9 | TGTGCCAGCAGCGTAGAAGAGGGGAGCACAGATACGCAGTATTTT | CASSVEEGSTDTQYF
TRBJ2-2 | few | NA | TRBV3-1 | TGTGCCAGCAGCCAACTAGTGGGGAGATACACCGGGGAGCTGTTTTTT | CASSQLVGRYTGELFF
TRBJ1-1 | many | NA | TRBV5-1 | TGCGCCAGCAGCTCCGAGGGCAGGGTCACTGAAGCTTTCTTT | CASSSEGRVTEAFF
TRBJ2-3 | medium-sized | TRBD2 | TRBV4-2 | TGTGCCAGCAGCCTTTTAGGGACTAGCGTGAACATGGATACGCAGTATTTT | CASSLLGTSVNMDTQYF
TRBJ2-2 | few | TRBD1 | TRBV7-2 | TGTGCCAGCAGCTGGGGACAGGGATTCACCGGGGAGCTGTTTTTT | CASSWGQGFTGELFF
TRBJ2-1 | many | TRBD1 | TRBV6-1 | TGTGCCAGCAGTGAACAAGGGACAGGGGCCGCTGAGCAGTTCTTC | CASSEQGTGAAEQFF
TRBJ1-5 | NA | NA | TRBV20-1 | TGCAGTGCTAGAGATACGGTCAATCAGCCCCAGCATTTT | CSARDTVNQPQHF
TRBJ2-3 | many | TRBD2 | TRBV11-2 | TGTGCCAGCAGCTTGACTAGCGGGGGCCTCCGGGATACGCAGTATTTT | CASSLTSGGLRDTQYF
TRBJ1-6 | few | NA | TRBV20-1 | TGCAGTGCTAGTAGCCAACCGAGCTCCTATAATTCACCCCTCCACTTT | CSASSQPSSYNSPLHF
TRBJ2-3 | NA | TRBD1 | TRBV5-5 | TGTGCCAGCAGCTTGGGACAGGGGCTGGGGTTCGCAGATACGCAGAATTTT | CASSLGQGLGFADTQNF
TRBJ2-1 | many | NA | TRBV7-9 | TGTGCCAGCAGCTTAGAAGAACCCTACAATGAGCAGTTCTTC | CASSLEEPYNEQFF
TRBJ1-6 | NA | NA | TRBV28 | TGTGCCAGCAGGGGGGCGGGGGAAAGCCGATCACCCCTCCACTTT | CASRGAGESRSPLHF
TRBJ2-1 | few | NA | TRBV6-1 | TGTGCCAGCAAACGGGAGAGCTCCTACAATGAGCAGTTCTTC | CASKRESSYNEQFF
TRBJ1-6 | NA | NA | TRBV20-1 | TGCAGTGCTAGGGAACAGAGCTCCTATAATTCACCCCTCCACTTT | CSAREQSSYNSPLHF
TRBJ2-3 | NA | NA | TRBV11-3 | TGTGCCAGCAGCTTCGTGGGACCAACGCAGTATTTT | CASSFVGPTQYF
TRBJ2-7 | NA | TRBD2 | TRBV29-1 | TGCAGCGTGGGATTAGCGGGAGACGGCGAGCAGTACTTC | CSVGLAGDGEQYF
TRBJ1-6 | few | NA | TRBV14 | TGTGCCAGCAGCCAAGGGCGAAAAGAACGTCCCCTCCACTTT | CASSQGRKERPLHF
TRBJ2-2 | few | NA | TRBV9 | TGTGCCAGCAGCGTAGATGACGACGGGGAGCTGTTTTTT | CASSVDDDGELFF
TRBJ2-1 | many | TRBD2 | TRBV28 | TGTGCCAGCAGCCCCCCCTCTAGCGGGGGGTTTGGTGAGCAGTTCTTC | CASSPPSSGGFGEQFF
TRBJ1-1 | many | NA | TRBV3-1 | TGTGCCAGCAGCCAAGAACAGTACACTGAAGCTTTCTTT | CASSQEQYTEAFF
TRBJ2-7 | few | NA | TRBV20-1 | TGCAGTGCCTATTTCTACGAGCAGTACTTC | CSAYFYEQYF
TRBJ2-5 | many | NA | TRBV18 | TGTGCCAGCTCTCCAGGACCCCAAGAGACCCAGTACTTC | CASSPGPQETQYF
TRBJ2-5 | many | TRBD2 | TRBV29-1 | TGCAGCGTTGGAACTAGCGGGGATGGAGAGACCCAGTACTTC | CSVGTSGDGETQYF
TRBJ1-5 | NA | NA | TRBV28 | TGTGCCAGCAGTTTAGCCGGGGGCGATGGGGCTCAGCCCCAGCATTTT | CASSLAGGDGAQPQHF
TRBJ2-7 | few | TRBD1 | TRBV5-1 | TGCGCCAGCAGCCCTGGGGACAGGGACTCCTACGAGCAGTACTTC | CASSPGDRDSYEQYF